This TCR beta chain originates from a study of blood T cell repertoires in COVID-19. Turning to the study itself: Researchers got acute and convalescent COVID-19 samples from the United States, Italy and Spain. In each case, the material was cDNA or gDNA derived from T cells, B-cell-depleted T cells, or PBMCs.

This clone was counted only a few times. CDR1 and CDR2 from the germline V gene are LGHNA and YSLEER. V shed 0 bases, J shed 9 bases, and the junction held 11 bases outside the gene matches. The CDR3 loop spans 16 amino acids. Original processing methods: Reference gene primer amplification in the assay estimated nucleated cell counts. Sequenced by immunoSEQ multiplex PCR; TCRdb stores in-frame clones only, minus some. V and J calls and clone size are as listed in that table; D and trimming were resolved from the DNA. The sample contains some 700,000 clones, 75% to 90% of which appear only once. What was sequenced was peripheral blood. This chain uses TRBV4-3 with TRBJ1-1, with TRBD1 identical over 9 bases. The receptor comes from a young woman with acute or convalescent COVID-19. CDR3 sequence: CASSQDLAGTGTQAFF. Written as DNA, the CDR3 is TGCGCCAGCAGCCAAGATCTAGCCGGGACAGGGACCCAAGCTTTCTTT.